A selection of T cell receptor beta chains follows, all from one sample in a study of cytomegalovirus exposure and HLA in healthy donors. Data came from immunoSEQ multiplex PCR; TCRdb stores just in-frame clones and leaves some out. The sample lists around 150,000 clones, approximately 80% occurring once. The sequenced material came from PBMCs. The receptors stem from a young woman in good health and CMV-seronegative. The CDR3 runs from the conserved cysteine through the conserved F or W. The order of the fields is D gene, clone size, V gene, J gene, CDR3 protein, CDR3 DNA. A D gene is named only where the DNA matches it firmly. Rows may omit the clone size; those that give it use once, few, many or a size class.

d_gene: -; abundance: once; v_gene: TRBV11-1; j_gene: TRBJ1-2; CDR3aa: CASSSLGRNGYTF; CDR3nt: TGTGCCAGCAGCTCCTTAGGCAGGAATGGCTACACCTTC
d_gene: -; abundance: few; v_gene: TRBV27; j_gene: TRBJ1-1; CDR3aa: CASSYPGHPGAFF; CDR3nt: TGTGCCAGCAGTTACCCGGGACACCCCGGGGCTTTCTTT
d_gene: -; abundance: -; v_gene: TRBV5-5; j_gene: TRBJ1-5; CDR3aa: CASSLDGRVGQPQHF; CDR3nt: TGTGCCAGCAGCTTGGATGGCAGGGTTGGTCAGCCCCAGCATTTT
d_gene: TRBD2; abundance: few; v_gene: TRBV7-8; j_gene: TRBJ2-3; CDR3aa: CASSYLAGGGGDTQYF; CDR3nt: TGTGCCAGCAGCTATCTAGCGGGGGGCGGGGGAGATACGCAGTATTTT
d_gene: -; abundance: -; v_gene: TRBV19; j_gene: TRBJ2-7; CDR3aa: CASNWGWSGVDEQYF; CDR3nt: TGTGCCTCCAACTGGGGGTGGTCAGGGGTGGACGAGCAGTACTTC
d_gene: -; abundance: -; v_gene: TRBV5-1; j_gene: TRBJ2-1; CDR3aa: CASSLDSVDEQFF; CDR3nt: TGCGCCAGCAGCTTGGACTCCGTCGATGAGCAGTTCTTC
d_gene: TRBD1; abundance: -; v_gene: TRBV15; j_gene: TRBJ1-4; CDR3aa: CATSRDRGGTATNEKLFF; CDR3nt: TGTGCCACCAGCAGAGATCGCGGGGGGACAGCAACTAATGAAAAACTGTTTTTT
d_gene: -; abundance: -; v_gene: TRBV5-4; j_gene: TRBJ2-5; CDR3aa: CASSLGAGLETQYF; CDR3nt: TGTGCCAGCAGCTTGGGGGCAGGGCTGGAGACCCAGTACTTC
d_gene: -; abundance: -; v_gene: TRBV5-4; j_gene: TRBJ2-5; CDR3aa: CASRAGIIETQYF; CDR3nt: TGTGCCAGCCGCGCGGGGATCATAGAGACCCAGTACTTC
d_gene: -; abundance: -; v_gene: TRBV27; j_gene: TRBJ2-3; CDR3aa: CASSVSGTHLTDTQYF; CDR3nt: TGTGCCAGCAGTGTGAGCGGGACACACCTCACAGATACGCAGTATTTT
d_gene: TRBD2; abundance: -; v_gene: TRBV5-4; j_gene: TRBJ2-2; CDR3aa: CASSRRGGPNTGELFF; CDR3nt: TGTGCCAGCAGCCGACGGGGGGGACCGAACACCGGGGAGCTGTTTTTT
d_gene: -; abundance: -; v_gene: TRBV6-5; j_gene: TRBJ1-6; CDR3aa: CASSYSRQLYNSPLHF; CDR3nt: TGTGCCAGCAGTTACTCGAGACAGCTCTATAATTCACCCCTCCACTTT
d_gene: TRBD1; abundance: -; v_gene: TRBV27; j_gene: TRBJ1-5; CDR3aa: CASRLQGGRNQPQHF; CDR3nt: TGTGCCAGCCGACTTCAGGGGGGAAGGAATCAGCCCCAGCATTTT
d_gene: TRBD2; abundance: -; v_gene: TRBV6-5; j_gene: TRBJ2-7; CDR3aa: CASSWTSGPYEQYF; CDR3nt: TGTGCCAGCAGTTGGACTAGCGGCCCCTACGAGCAGTACTTC
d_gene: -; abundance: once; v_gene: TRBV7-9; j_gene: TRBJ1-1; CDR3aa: CASSLGLGSGEAFF; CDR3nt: TGTGCCAGCAGCTTAGGTTTGGGCTCAGGTGAAGCTTTCTTT
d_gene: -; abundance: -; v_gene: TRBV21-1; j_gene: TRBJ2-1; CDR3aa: CASKDKGTGFYHEQFF; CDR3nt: TGTGCCAGCAAAGATAAGGGGACAGGGTTTTACCATGAGCAGTTCTTC
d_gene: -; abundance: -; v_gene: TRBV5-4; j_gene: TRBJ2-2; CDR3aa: CASSFQGRINTGELFF; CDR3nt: TGTGCCAGCAGCTTCCAGGGTCGTATCAACACCGGGGAGCTGTTTTTT
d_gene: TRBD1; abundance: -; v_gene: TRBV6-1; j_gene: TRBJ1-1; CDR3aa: CASSEQGAMNTEAFF; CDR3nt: TGTGCCAGCAGTGAACAGGGGGCGATGAACACTGAAGCTTTCTTT
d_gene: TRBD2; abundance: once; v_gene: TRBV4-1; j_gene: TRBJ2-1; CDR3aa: CASSQEGLVGNWNEQFF; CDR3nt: TGCGCCAGCAGCCAAGAAGGACTAGTCGGCAACTGGAATGAGCAGTTCTTC
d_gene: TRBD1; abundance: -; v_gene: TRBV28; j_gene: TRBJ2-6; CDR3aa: CASSSWDSSGANGLTF; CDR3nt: TGTGCCAGCAGTTCCTGGGACAGCTCTGGGGCCAACGGCCTGACTTTC
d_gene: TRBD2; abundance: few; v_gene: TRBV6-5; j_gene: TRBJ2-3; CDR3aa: CASSYSTSADTQYF; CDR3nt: TGTGCCAGCAGTTACTCGACTAGCGCAGATACGCAGTATTTT
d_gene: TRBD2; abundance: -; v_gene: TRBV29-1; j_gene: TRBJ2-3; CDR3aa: CSVRLAGGQDTQYF; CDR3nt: TGCAGCGTTCGACTAGCGGGGGGACAAGATACGCAGTATTTT
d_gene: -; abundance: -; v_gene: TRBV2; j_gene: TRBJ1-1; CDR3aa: CASSAIGANTEAFF; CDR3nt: TGTGCCAGCAGTGCCATAGGGGCGAACACTGAAGCTTTCTTT
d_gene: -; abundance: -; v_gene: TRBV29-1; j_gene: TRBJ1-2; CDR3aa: CSVGAGVHTF; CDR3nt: TGCAGCGTTGGCGCGGGAGTCCACACCTTC
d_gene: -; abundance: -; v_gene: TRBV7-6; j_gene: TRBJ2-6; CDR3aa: CASSPNSGANVLTF; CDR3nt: TGTGCCAGCAGCCCCAACTCTGGGGCCAACGTCCTGACTTTC
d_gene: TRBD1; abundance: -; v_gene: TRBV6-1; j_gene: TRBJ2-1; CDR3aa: CASRGRDRLYNEQFF; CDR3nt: TGTGCCAGCAGGGGACGGGACAGATTGTACAATGAGCAGTTCTTC
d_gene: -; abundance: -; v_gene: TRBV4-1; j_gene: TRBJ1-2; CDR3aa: CASSHGTGNNYGYTF; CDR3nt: TGCGCCAGCAGCCACGGAACAGGAAATAACTATGGCTACACCTTC
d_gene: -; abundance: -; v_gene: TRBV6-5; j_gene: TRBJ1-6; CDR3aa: CASRWQEGSPLHF; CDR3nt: TGTGCCAGCAGGTGGCAGGAGGGTTCACCCCTCCACTTT
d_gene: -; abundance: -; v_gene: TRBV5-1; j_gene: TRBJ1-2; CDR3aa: CASSPERGGYVYTF; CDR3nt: TGCGCCAGCAGCCCCGAGAGGGGGGGGTATGTCTACACCTTC
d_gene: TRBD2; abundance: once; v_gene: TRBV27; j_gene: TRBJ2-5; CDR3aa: CASSLETSGVTQETQYF; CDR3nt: TGTGCCAGCAGTTTAGAGACTAGCGGGGTTACTCAAGAGACCCAGTACTTC
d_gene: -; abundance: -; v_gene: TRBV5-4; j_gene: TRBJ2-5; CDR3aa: CASSILEGGGETQYF; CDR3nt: TGTGCCAGCAGCATACTGGAAGGGGGGGGAGAGACCCAGTACTTC
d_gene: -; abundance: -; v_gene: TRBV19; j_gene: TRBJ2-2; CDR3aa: CASSIEGPNTGELFF; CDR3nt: TGTGCCAGTAGTATAGAGGGGCCAAACACCGGGGAGCTGTTTTTT
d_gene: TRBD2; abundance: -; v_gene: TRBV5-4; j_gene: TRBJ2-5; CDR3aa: CASRLAGGPETQYF; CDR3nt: TGTGCCAGCAGGCTAGCGGGGGGGCCAGAGACCCAGTACTTC
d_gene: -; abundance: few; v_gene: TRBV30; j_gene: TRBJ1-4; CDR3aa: CAWSVLGAPEKLFF; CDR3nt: TGTGCCTGGAGTGTACTGGGGGCCCCTGAAAAACTGTTTTTT
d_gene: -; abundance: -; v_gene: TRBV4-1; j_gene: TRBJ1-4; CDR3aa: CASSHRQGATNEKLFF; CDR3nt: TGCGCCAGCAGCCACAGGCAGGGTGCAACTAATGAAAAACTGTTTTTT
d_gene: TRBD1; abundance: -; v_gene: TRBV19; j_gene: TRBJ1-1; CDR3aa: CASSIAGGPEAFF; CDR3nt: TGTGCCAGTAGTATCGCAGGGGGACCTGAAGCTTTCTTT
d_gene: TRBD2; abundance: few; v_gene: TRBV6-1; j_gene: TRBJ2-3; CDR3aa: CASGAGEEADTQYF; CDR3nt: TGTGCCAGCGGTGCGGGGGAGGAGGCAGATACGCAGTATTTT
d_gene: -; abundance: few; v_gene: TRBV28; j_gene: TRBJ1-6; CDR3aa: CASSLGSSYNSPLHF; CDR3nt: TGTGCCAGCAGTTTAGGGAGCTCCTATAATTCACCCCTCCACTTT
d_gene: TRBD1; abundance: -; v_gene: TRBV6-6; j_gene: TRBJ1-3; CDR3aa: CASRTGESAIYF; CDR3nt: TGTGCCAGCCGGACAGGGGAAAGTGCCATATATTTT
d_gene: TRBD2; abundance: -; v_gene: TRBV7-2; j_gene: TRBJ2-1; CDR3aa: CASSLERGAPYNEQFF; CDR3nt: TGTGCCAGCAGCTTAGAGCGGGGGGCTCCCTACAATGAGCAGTTCTTC
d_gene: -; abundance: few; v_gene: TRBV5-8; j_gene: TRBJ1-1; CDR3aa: CASTPETVGDTEAFF; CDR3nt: TGTGCCAGCACCCCCGAGACAGTCGGTGACACTGAAGCTTTCTTT
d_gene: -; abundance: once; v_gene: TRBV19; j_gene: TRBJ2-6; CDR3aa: CASSGAGANVLTF; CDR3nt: TGTGCCAGCTCGGGGGCTGGGGCCAACGTCCTGACTTTC
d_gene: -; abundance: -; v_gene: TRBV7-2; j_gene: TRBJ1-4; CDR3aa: CASSLWGGVEKLFF; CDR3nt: TGTGCCAGCAGCTTATGGGGAGGGGTAGAAAAACTGTTTTTT